This TCR beta chain emerged from a study of blood T cells in healthy people across ages. Through a sample-barcoded 5' primer and a J-beta primer mix, a second PCR was run for about 6 to 11 cycles. One entry per CDR3 protein, called by TCRdb with MiXCR from the 5' RACE reads. The table has 1.4 million or so distinct CDR3 sequences, about 42% seen once. Per the germline V gene, CDR1 is DFQATT and CDR2 is SNEGSKA (reference sequence). Trimming removed 4 bases from V and 6 bases from J; junction bases left unmatched: 6. There are 14 residues in the CDR3. Per individual sample, total RNA of at least 5.5 micrograms was extracted.

The receptor was isolated from a woman younger than 35 in good health. Sample: blood. The chain is built from TRBV20-1 and TRBJ2-3; TRBD2 matches 11 bases. This chain's CDR3 is CSAKTSGDVDTQYF. DNA for the CDR3: TGCAGTGCTAAGACTAGCGGGGATGTGGATACGCAGTATTTT.